This is a list of T cell receptor beta chains from one sample in a study of blood T cell repertoires in COVID-19. Method: immunoSEQ multiplex PCR; TCRdb's copy keeps in-frame clones and lacks some. The sample consists of 200,000 to 250,000 clones, 85% of them appearing once. The specimen sequenced was PBMCs or T cells enriched from blood (not recorded which). These receptors all come from a man aged 35-49 years who had recovered from COVID-19. CDR3s include the opening cysteine and the closing phenylalanine or tryptophan.

TRBJ1-4 TRBV24-1 CATSLGGGLGEKLFF
TRBJ2-1 TRBV14 CASSHGPAGSSYNEQFF
TRBJ1-1 TRBV18 CASSPPSARGQFMNTEAFF
TRBJ1-5 TRBV6-6 CASSPKGRGESNQPQHF
TRBJ1-6 TRBV6-1 CASSEEIGVYNSPLHF
TRBJ1-2 TRBV6-1 CASSEALLRGGLYGYTF
TRBJ2-7 TRBV28 CASSLYGTGSYEQYF
TRBJ1-5 TRBV6-2/TRBV6-3 CASSSRDITQPQHF
TRBJ2-3 TRBV5-1 CASKREGGTDTQYF
TRBJ2-1 TRBV10-3 CAISESTAEAGGPNEQFF
TRBJ1-1 TRBV11-2 CASSWTGEGENTEAFF
TRBJ2-2 TRBV5-1 CASSYGTGMNTGELFF
TRBJ2-2 TRBV2 CASSGQGGGELFF
TRBJ2-7 TRBV7-8 CASSSTGTRLGEQYF
TRBJ1-2 TRBV5-1 CASSLGESYGYTF
TRBJ1-5 TRBV6-5 CASSYGLTGVNQPQHF
TRBJ2-1 TRBV12-3/TRBV12-4 CASSFSGEQFF
TRBJ1-1 TRBV28 CASSPRGTANTEAFF
TRBJ1-2 TRBV2 CASSLASGGGYTF
TRBJ2-7 TRBV19 CASSRSLAGVSYEQYF
TRBJ1-2 TRBV29-1 CSVEDGRRPANYGYTF
TRBJ1-2 TRBV19 CASSTTGFHYGYTF
TRBJ2-2 TRBV6-4 CASSATADTGELFF
TRBJ1-6 TRBV9 CASQVGQGNSPLHF
TRBJ1-4 TRBV5-4 CASSDRGRNEKLFF
TRBJ2-7 TRBV13 CASSSGLDPYEQYF
TRBJ1-2 TRBV3-1/TRBV3-2 CASSQVFRAGYGYTF
TRBJ1-2 TRBV28 CASSPAGVPYLGYTF
TRBJ2-1 TRBV7-6 CASTPGTSYNEQFF
TRBJ2-7 TRBV3-1/TRBV3-2 CASSVGLAGALSQYF
TRBJ2-1 TRBV3-1/TRBV3-2 CASSQGGFWTSNDNEQFF
TRBJ1-1 TRBV18 CASSPPNQGANTEAFF
TRBJ1-5 TRBV9 CASSVVTESNQPQHF
TRBJ2-7 TRBV7-9 CASSLRTSGSYEQYF
TRBJ2-7 TRBV4-1 CASSQGRGGFGEQYF
TRBJ1-2 TRBV5-8 CASSSDWGALYGYTF
TRBJ2-5 TRBV19 CASSRQGDWETQYF
TRBJ1-2 TRBV3-1/TRBV3-2 CASSQAIQGYGYTF
TRBJ2-7 TRBV19 CASSIRWAGEGYEQYF
TRBJ2-7 TRBV12-5 CASGTGQGAYEQYF
TRBJ1-1 TRBV20-1 CSAPAGGGGFF
TRBJ2-2 TRBV19 CASSTGTSGTGELFF
TRBJ1-2 TRBV4-2 CASSQDLVTGHFYGYTF
TRBJ2-1 TRBV6-2/TRBV6-3 CASSYDIRDRGNNEQFF
TRBJ1-1 TRBV2 CASSFGGAEAFF
TRBJ2-3 TRBV5-1 CASSLQPGGTDTQYF
TRBJ2-7 TRBV2 CASSRSSGGPYEQYF
TRBJ1-2 TRBV7-9 CASSHRDNYGYTF
TRBJ1-1 TRBV27 CASSLSGTHMNTEAFF
TRBJ1-2 TRBV2 CASCRQGDLYGYTF
TRBJ1-3 TRBV19 CASGQVGHRNTIYF